Only a few counts were recorded for the clone carrying this TCR beta chain. A template switching step contributed a universal primer site, while unique molecular identifiers were present in the cDNA. TCRdb redid the calling of the 5' RACE reads with MiXCR, one entry per CDR3 protein. The data contain about 660,000 distinct CDR3 sequences, 8.6% of them singletons. These data come from a study of identical twins. The germline gives CDR1 SGHDT, CDR2 YYEEEE. The CDR3 runs 19 residues. With 4 bases clipped from V and 4 bases from J, the junction kept 18 bases outside the gene matches. This sample was shared with a second study, whose subject was yellow fever vaccine responses in identical twins.

Sequenced sample: PBMCs. This chain joins TRBV5-6 and TRBJ2-1; 9 nucleotides agree with TRBD2. The sequence derives from a woman younger than 30 in good health. The CDR3 spells CASSEMIGLAGKAYNEQFF. The CDR3, as DNA: TGTGCCAGCAGCGAAATGATAGGGCTAGCGGGGAAGGCGTACAATGAGCAGTTCTTC. The full variable domain, rest sourced from reference TRBV5-6 and TRBJ2-1, is DAGVTQSPTHLIKTRGQQVTLRCSPKSGHDTVSWYQQALGQGPQFIFQYYEEEERQRGNFPDRFSGHQFPNYSSELNVNALLLGDSALYLCASSEMIGLAGKAYNEQFFGPGTRLTVL.